This T cell receptor (beta chain) was observed in a study of blood T cell repertoires in COVID-19. The method was immunoSEQ multiplex PCR; TCRdb's version includes in-frame clones alone and lacks a portion of them. The top ten clones hold about 2.5% of a sample with some 150,000 clones, about 90% of them seen once. The V gene's germline CDR1 is WSHSY and CDR2 SAAADI. The germline V and J ends were trimmed by 5 bases and 2 bases, with 3 bases remaining between them. This CDR3 region has 11 residues. The rearrangement joins TRBV10-2 to TRBJ2-5, with D uncertain. The clonotype originates from a human donor in a cohort sampled during active COVID-19. Sequencing was carried out using peripheral blood. CDR3 sequence (DNA): TGCGCCAGCAGTCTACAAGAGACCCAGTACTTC. It is translated as CASSLQETQYF.